Here is one TCR beta chain with its context. Its target is unknown. Libraries were prepared by immunoSEQ multiplex PCR; TCRdb keeps only in-frame clonotypes and omits some of them. This table holds just over 40,000 clones, roughly 88% found once. This sample is drawn from a study of OX40 agonist ivuxolimab in advanced cancers. Study-wide background: Dose-escalation cases comprised hepatocellular carcinoma, melanoma, renal cell or head and neck cancer. Partial responses were recorded for three patients, including one with hepatocellular carcinoma and two with cutaneous melanoma. Whole-study results and caveats: More expanded clones were seen, on average, in CD8+ T cells than in CD4+. The study observed clonal expansion of CD4+ and CD8+ blood T cells by week 6 at 0.1 to 3.0 mg/kg.

CDR1 SGHNT and CDR2 YYREEE come from the germline V gene (reference sequence). The V end lost 3 bases, the J end lost 8 bases, and 15 bases lay between the germline ends. The CDR3 covers 14 residues. This sample comprised CD4+ or CD8+ T cells sorted from blood, obtained in a trial of the OX40 agonist ivuxolimab. J is TRBJ2-1 and V is TRBV5-4; a possible D gene is TRBD2 (6 bases). The clonotype comes from an adult with an advanced solid tumor such as melanoma, head and neck, liver or kidney cancer. The CDR3 loop reads CASSSGTRLDEQFF. The CDR3 nucleotides read TGTGCCAGCAGCTCCGGGACTCGCCTCGATGAGCAGTTCTTC.